Below, 8 T cell receptor beta chains from the same sample are listed, as sequenced in a study of blood T cell repertoires in COVID-19. Repertoires were generated with immunoSEQ multiplex PCR, while TCRdb's copy carries only in-frame clones and drops some. Among some 110,000 clones listed, 65% to 80% were seen once. Material: peripheral blood. These TCRs come from a man between 65 and 79 years old with acute or convalescent COVID-19.

V is TRBV30 and J is TRBJ1-5, with D possibly TRBD1 on 5 matching bases. The CDR3 covers 15 residues. Looked up from germline, CDR1 is GTSNPN and CDR2 is SVGIG (reference sequence). V lost 0 bases and J lost 7, with 16 bases in between. The CDR3 loop reads CAWSVGGIPSQPQHF. The CDR3 DNA reads as TGTGCCTGGAGTGTGGGGGGGATCCCCTCACAGCCCCAGCATTTT.

The genes are TRBV7-8 and TRBJ2-7, with 8 bases fitting TRBD1. V lost 1 base to trimming and J lost 4 bases; unmatched junction nucleotides: 6. The CDR3 is 15 amino acids. Germline lookup yields CDR1 SGHVS and CDR2 FQNEAQ. In DNA form, the CDR3 reads TGTGCCAGCAGCTTAGGACAGGGGCTGGTTTACGAGCAGTACTTC. It codes for CASSLGQGLVYEQYF.

The chain links TRBV24-1 to TRBJ2-7; perhaps TRBD1 as D (6 bases). Germline V gene data show CDR1 as KGHDR and CDR2 as SFDVKD. Deletions cut 9 bases from V and 1 base from J, with 9 bases between. The CDR3 contains 12 residues. Here the CDR3 DNA reads TGTGCCACCCAGGGGAATTCCTACGAGCAGTACTTC. This sequence encodes CATQGNSYEQYF.

The rearrangement uses TRBV5-8 and TRBJ2-5; D is perhaps TRBD2 (6 bases). V gave up 3 bases and J gave up 4 bases, with 19 bases separating them. Germline V CDR1 and CDR2: SGHTS, YDEGEE. CDR3 length equals 16 residues. CDR3 residues: CASSSGDGPEGETQYF. The CDR3 DNA is TGTGCCAGCAGCTCGGGGGACGGCCCCGAGGGAGAGACCCAGTACTTC.

The chain joins TRBV7-3 to TRBJ2-2; 10 nucleotides agree with TRBD2. This CDR3 spans 14 amino acids. The junction had 3 bases not matched to a gene; V was cut back by 5 bases and J by 6 bases. CDR1 and CDR2 (germline): SGHTA, FQGTGA. The CDR3 loop is CASSPGTSAGELFF. In nucleotides, the CDR3 is TGTGCCAGCAGCCCCGGGACTAGCGCCGGGGAGCTGTTTTTT.

CDR3 sequence reads: CASSPRFGEEKLFF. The CDR3 DNA follows: TGTGCCAGCAGCCCCCGGTTCGGGGAGGAAAAACTGTTTTTT. The chain joins TRBV4-2 to TRBJ1-4; D gene uncertain. Germline V lookup: CDR1 LGHNA, CDR2 YNFKEQ. This CDR3 comprises 14 residues. Deletions cut 4 bases from V and 8 bases from J, with 14 bases between.

V gene TRBV12-3 or TRBV12-4 combines with J gene TRBJ1-5; D is uncertain. V lost 5 bases and J 2 bases, leaving 7 bases between the germline ends. The CDR3 has 13 amino acids. CDR3 loop: CASSPSGNQPQHF. As DNA, the CDR3 is TGTGCCAGCAGTCCCTCGGGCAATCAGCCCCAGCATTTT.

V usage is TRBV7-3 and J usage is TRBJ2-6; 13 bases are shared with TRBD2. The CDR3 is made up of 19 amino acids. V dropped 4 bases and J dropped 1; count of bases not matched to a gene: 7. Germline V CDR1 and CDR2: SGHTA, FQGTGA. The DNA for the CDR3 is TGTGCCAGCAGCTCCCGACTAGCGGGGGGCCAGTCTGGGGCCAACGTCCTGACTTTC. Protein: CASSSRLAGGQSGANVLTF. Full variable domain (rest looked up from reference TRBV7-3 and TRBJ2-6): GAGVSQTPSNKVTEKGKYVELRCDPISGHTALYWYRQSLGQGPEFLIYFQGTGAADDSGLPNDRFFAVRPEGSVSTLKIQRTERGDSAVYLCASSSRLAGGQSGANVLTFGAGSRLTVL.